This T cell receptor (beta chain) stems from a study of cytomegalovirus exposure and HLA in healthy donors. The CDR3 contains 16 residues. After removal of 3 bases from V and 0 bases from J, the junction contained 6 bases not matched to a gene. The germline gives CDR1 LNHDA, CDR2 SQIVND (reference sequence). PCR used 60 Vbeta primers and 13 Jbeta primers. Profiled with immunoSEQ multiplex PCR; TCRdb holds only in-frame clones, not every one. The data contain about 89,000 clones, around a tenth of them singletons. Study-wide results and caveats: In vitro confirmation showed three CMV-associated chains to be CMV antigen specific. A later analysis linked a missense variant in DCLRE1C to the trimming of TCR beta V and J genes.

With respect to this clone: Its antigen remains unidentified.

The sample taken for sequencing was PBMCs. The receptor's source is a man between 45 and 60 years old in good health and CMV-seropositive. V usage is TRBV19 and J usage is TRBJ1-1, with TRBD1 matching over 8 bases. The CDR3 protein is CASSIYPTGVNTEAFF. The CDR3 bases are TGTGCCAGTAGTATCTATCCGACAGGGGTGAACACTGAAGCTTTCTTT.